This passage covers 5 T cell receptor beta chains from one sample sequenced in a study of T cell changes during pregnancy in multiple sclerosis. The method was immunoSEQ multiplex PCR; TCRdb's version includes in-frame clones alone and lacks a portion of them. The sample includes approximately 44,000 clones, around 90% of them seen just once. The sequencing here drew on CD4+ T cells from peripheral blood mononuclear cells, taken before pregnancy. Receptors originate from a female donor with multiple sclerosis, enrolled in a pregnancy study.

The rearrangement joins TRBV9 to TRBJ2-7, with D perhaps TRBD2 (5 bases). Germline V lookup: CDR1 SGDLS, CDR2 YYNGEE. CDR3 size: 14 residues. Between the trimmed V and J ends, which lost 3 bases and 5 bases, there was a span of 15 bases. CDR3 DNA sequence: TGTGCCAGCAGCGAAAAGATCTCCGGGGACGAGCAGTACTTC. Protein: CASSEKISGDEQYF.

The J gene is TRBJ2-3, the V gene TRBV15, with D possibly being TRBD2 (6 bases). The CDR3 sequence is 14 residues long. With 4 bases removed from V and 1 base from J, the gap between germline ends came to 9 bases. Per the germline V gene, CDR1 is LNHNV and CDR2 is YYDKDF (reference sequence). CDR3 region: CATSNGGGTDTQYF. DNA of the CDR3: TGTGCCACCAGCAACGGGGGAGGCACAGATACGCAGTATTTT.

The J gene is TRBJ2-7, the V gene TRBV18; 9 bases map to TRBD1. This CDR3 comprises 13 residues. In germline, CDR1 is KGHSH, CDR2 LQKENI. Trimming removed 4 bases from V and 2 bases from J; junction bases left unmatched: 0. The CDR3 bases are TGTGCCAGCTCACGGGACAGGGCCTACGAGCAGTACTTC. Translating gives CASSRDRAYEQYF.

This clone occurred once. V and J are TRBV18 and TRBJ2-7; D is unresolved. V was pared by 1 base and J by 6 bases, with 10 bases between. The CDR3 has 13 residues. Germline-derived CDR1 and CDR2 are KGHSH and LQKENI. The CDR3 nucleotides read TGTGCCAGCTCACCACTGGGTCAGGCCGAGCAGTACTTC. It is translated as CASSPLGQAEQYF.

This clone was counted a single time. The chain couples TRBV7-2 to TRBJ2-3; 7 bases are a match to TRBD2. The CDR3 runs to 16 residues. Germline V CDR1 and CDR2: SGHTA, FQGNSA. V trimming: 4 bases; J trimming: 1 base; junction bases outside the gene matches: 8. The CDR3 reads CASSSQRGSRTDTQYF. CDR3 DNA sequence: TGTGCCAGCAGCTCCCAGCGGGGTTCTCGCACAGATACGCAGTATTTT. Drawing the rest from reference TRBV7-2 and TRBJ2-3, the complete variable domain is GAGVSQSPSNKVTEKGKDVELRCDPISGHTALYWYRQSLGQGLEFLIYFQGNSAPDKSGLPSDRFSAERTGGSVSTLTIQRTQQEDSAVYLCASSSQRGSRTDTQYFGPGTRLTVL.